This TCR beta chain was recorded in a study of memory CD4+ T cells and cytomegalovirus serostatus. Study details: Donors were healthy Belgian adults, 8 to 10 CMV seropositive and 20 to 25 seronegative. Regarding the study as a whole: A US-trained random forest predicted CMV serostatus with median AUC roughly 0.9. About 40% of the roughly 150 known CMV-associated TCRbeta sequences appeared in CD4+ memory.

Method: immunoSEQ multiplex PCR; TCRdb's copy keeps in-frame clones and lacks some. Of approximately 52,000 clones listed, roughly 78% are singletons. The CDR3 covers 17 residues. Germline loops: CDR1 SGHRS, CDR2 YFSETQ. V lost 3 bases and J lost 3; bases outside the gene matches: 12. The sort gate was single viable CD3+CD4+CD8-CD45RO+ cells for memory CD4+ T cells. Serum IgG to CMV pp150, pp28, p38 and p52 defined serostatus. As concerns this clone: Antigen unknown.

Source material: memory CD4+ T cells from blood. The chain combines TRBV5-1 with TRBJ1-1; 9 nucleotides match TRBD1. This sequence originates from an adult in good health and CMV-seronegative. CDR3 residues: CASSWGGDRVTHTEAFF. CDR3 bases: TGCGCCAGCAGCTGGGGAGGGGACAGGGTAACCCACACTGAAGCTTTCTTT.